This TCR beta chain was sequenced during a study of shared clonotypes between healthy human individuals. Study-level information: The donor group consisted of two women and a few men, aged 18 to 49. The study, taken as a whole, reports: Between four donors, naive CD4 clonotypes were shared at a level of approximately 5%.

Every subset had its genomic DNA shared out evenly among several immunoSEQ plates. Produced via immunoSEQ multiplex PCR; TCRdb's table is partial and in-frame only. Altogether 1 million to 1.2 million clones are present, approximately 75% being singletons, with the ten largest covering approximately 0.9%. This clone was observed once. Its specificity is unknown. The CDR3 runs 14 residues. From germline, CDR1 is SQVTM and CDR2 ANQGSEA. V lost 4 bases to trimming and J lost 5 bases; unmatched junction nucleotides: 7. V is TRBV29-1 and J is TRBJ2-2, with 7 bases that match TRBD1. The receptor's source is a man aged 18 to 30 in good health. Some clones in this sample may be carry-over from other donors' samples. Specimen: memory CD4+ T cells from PBMCs. Subset here: CD45RA-negative fraction. The CDR3 DNA follows: TGCAGCGTTGGAGGGCAGGGGGTAACCGGGGAGCTGTTTTTT. It encodes CSVGGQGVTGELFF.